This T cell receptor beta chain was sequenced during a study of Graves' ophthalmopathy and Graves' hyperthyroidism. As for the study in general: Hyperthyroidism counted as stable given no ophthalmopathy within 18 months of follow-up.

Study-level points and caveats: Cross-validated, the 13-signature model showed 87.88%/81.08% sensitivity/specificity, and 80%/75% in the test set. Blood also contained most of the expanded thyroid clonotypes above 0.001 frequency.

RNA transcripts were the source from which TCR beta CDR3 regions were amplified. Investigators did first-round RT-PCR with HTBI primers, then second-round multiplex PCR. MiXCR, run by TCRdb on the multiplex PCR reads, gives a single entry per CDR3 protein. The sample includes approximately 540,000 distinct CDR3 sequences, under 45% of them seen just once. This clonotype was seen only a few times. Its antigen remains unknown. Other autoimmune diseases, uncontrolled infections, pregnancy or lactation ruled patients out of participation. The germline CDR1 and CDR2 sequences are LGHNT and FRNRAP. The V segment lost 4 bases and the J segment 0 bases; nucleotides outside the gene matches: 6. The CDR3 runs to 16 residues.

The sample taken for sequencing was peripheral blood or thyroid tissue (not recorded which). The TCR comes from an adult man with Graves' hyperthyroidism. V and J are TRBV12-5 and TRBJ2-7, with TRBD2 matching over 10 bases. The CDR3 DNA sequence: TGTGCTAGTGGTTCCGCCGGGACTAGCGTCTCCTACGAGCAGTACTTC. This encodes CASGSAGTSVSYEQYF.